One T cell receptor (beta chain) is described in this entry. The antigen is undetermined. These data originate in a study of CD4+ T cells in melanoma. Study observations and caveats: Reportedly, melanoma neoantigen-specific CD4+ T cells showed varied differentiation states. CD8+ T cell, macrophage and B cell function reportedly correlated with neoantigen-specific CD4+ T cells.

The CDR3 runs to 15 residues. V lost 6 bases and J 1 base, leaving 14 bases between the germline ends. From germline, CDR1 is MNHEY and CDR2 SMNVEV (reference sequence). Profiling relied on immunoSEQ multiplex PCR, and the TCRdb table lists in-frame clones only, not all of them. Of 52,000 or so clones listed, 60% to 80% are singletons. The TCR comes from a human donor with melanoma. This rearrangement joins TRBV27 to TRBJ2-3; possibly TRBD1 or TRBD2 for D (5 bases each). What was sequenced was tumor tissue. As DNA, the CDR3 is TGTGCCAGCAGCGCAGGGTACGGGGGCACAGATACGCAGTATTTT. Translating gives CASSAGYGGTDTQYF.